This TCR beta chain was recovered during a study of response to subunit inactivated influenza vaccine. General study results and limits: Authors suggested that a seasonal influenza vaccination recruits few new T cells each time.

As regards this clonotype: Antigen specificity is unknown.

TCRdb fed the RT-PCR reads into MiXCR, producing one record per CDR3 protein. The table records over 150,000 distinct CDR3 sequences, approximately 11% of them present only once. This CDR3 is 16 amino acids long. V was cut by 6 bases and J by 3 bases, with 18 bases left in between. Germline V gene data show CDR1 as MNHEY and CDR2 as SMNVEV (reference sequence). The source was CD8+ T cells sorted from PBMCs, collected roughly 24 months after vaccination. This clonotype originated in a man aged 50 to 69 who received an inactivated influenza vaccine. The rearrangement links TRBV27 to TRBJ2-1; weak D call: TRBD2 (6 bases). CDR3: CASSIGPRRGYNEQFF. The CDR3 DNA follows: TGTGCCAGCAGCATTGGGCCGCGGCGGGGCTACAATGAGCAGTTCTTC.